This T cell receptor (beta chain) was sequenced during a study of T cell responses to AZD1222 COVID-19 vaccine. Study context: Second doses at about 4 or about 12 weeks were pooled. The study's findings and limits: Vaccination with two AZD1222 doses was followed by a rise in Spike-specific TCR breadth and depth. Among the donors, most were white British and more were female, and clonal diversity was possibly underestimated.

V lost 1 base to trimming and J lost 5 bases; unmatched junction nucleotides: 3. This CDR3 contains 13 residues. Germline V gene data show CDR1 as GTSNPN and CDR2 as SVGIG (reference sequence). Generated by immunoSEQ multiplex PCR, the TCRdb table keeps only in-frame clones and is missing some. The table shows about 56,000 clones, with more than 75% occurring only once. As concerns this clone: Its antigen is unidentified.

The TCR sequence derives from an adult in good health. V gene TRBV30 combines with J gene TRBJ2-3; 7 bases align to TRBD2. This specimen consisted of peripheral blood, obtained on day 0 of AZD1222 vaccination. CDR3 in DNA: TGTGCCTGGAGTGCTTCTAGCGGAGATACGCAGTATTTT. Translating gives CAWSASSGDTQYF.